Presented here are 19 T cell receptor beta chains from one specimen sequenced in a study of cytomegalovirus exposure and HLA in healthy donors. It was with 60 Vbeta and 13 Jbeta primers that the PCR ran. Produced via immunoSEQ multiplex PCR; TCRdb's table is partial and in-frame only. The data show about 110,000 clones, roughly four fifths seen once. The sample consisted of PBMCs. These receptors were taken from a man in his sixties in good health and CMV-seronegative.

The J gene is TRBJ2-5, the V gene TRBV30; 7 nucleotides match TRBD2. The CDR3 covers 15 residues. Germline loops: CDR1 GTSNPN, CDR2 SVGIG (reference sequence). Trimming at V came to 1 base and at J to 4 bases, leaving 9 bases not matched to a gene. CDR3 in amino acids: CAWSAVAGVAETQYF. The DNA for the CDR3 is TGTGCCTGGAGTGCAGTTGCGGGGGTGGCAGAGACCCAGTACTTC.

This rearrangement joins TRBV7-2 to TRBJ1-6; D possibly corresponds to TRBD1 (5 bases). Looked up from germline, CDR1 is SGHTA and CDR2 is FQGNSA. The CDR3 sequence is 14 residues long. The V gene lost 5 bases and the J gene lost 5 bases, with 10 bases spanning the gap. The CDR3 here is CASSLAGNNSPLHF. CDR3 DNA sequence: TGTGCCAGCAGCCTGGCAGGGAATAATTCACCCCTCCACTTT.

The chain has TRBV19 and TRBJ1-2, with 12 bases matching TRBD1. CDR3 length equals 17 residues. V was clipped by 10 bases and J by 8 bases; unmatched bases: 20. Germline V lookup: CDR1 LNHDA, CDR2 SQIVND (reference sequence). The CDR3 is CANLPGTGGPLSHGYTF. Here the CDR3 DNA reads TGTGCCAACCTTCCCGGGACAGGGGGCCCACTGTCTCACGGCTACACCTTC.

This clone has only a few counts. The CDR3 bases are TGTGCCAGTAGTTACAGGGCCGATCCAAATGAAAAACTGTTTTTT. Its translation is CASSYRADPNEKLFF. The chain recombines TRBV19 with TRBJ1-4; tentatively, D is TRBD1 (6 bases). The germline V and J ends were trimmed by 5 bases and 5 bases, with 15 bases remaining between them. The CDR3 spans 15 residues. CDR1 is LNHDA and CDR2 is SQIVND in the germline V gene (reference sequence).

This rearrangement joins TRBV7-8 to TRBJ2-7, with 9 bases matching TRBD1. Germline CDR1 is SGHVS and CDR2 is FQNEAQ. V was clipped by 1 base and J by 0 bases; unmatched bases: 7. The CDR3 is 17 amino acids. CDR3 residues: CASSLERTGVGSYEQYV. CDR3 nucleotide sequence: TGTGCCAGCAGCTTAGAGAGGACAGGGGTGGGCTCCTACGAGCAGTACGTC.

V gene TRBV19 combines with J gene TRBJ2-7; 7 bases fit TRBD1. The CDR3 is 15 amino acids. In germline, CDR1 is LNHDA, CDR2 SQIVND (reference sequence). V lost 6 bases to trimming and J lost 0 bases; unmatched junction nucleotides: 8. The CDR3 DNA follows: TGTGCCAGTAGCCAGGGGGATCCAGGCTCCTACGAGCAGTACTTC. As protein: CASSQGDPGSYEQYF.

CDR3 protein: CASSPPTSGGPETQYF. CDR3 nucleotides: TGCGCCAGCAGCCCCCCGACTAGCGGGGGGCCAGAGACCCAGTACTTC. The chain has TRBV5-1 and TRBJ2-5; 13 nucleotides match TRBD2. The junction had 7 bases not matched to a gene; V was cut back by 4 bases and J by 4 bases. Germline CDR1 SGHRS, CDR2 YFSETQ. The CDR3 is 16 residues long.

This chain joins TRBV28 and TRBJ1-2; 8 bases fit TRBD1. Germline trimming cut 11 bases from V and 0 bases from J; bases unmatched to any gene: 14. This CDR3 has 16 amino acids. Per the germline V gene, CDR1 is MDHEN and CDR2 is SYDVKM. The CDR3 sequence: CAVLGGQEKSNYGYTF. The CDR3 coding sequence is TGTGCCGTTCTCGGGGGACAGGAGAAATCTAACTATGGCTACACCTTC.

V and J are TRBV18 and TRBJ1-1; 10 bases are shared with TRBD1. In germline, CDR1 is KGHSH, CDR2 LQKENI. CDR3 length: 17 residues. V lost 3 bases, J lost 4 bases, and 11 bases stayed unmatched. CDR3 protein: CASSPDRQGAGSTEAFF. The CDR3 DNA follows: TGTGCCAGCTCACCGGACCGACAGGGGGCAGGGAGCACTGAAGCTTTCTTT.

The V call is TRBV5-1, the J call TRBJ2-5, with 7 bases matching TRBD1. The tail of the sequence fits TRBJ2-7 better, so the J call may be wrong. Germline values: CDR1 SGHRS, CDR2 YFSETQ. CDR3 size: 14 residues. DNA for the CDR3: TGCGCCAGCAACCCAGGGGGTCTCTCCTACGAGCAGTACTTC. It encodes CASNPGGLSYEQYF.

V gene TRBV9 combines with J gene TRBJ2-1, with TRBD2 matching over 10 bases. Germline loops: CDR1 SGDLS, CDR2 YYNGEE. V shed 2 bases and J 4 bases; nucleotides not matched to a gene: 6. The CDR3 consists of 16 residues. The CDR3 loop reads CASSVLSGGTYNEQFF. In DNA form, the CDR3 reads TGTGCCAGCAGCGTCCTTAGCGGGGGGACATACAATGAGCAGTTCTTC.

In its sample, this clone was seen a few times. The CDR3 nucleotides read TGCAGCGTTGCGGGCAGCCCAGGGTTCACTGAAGCTTTCTTT. Its protein product is CSVAGSPGFTEAFF. The rearrangement joins TRBV29-1 to TRBJ1-1, with D possibly TRBD1 on 5 matching bases. V shed 4 bases and J shed 4 bases, with 16 bases lying between them. This CDR3 is 14 amino acids long. Germline lookup yields CDR1 SQVTM and CDR2 ANQGSEA.

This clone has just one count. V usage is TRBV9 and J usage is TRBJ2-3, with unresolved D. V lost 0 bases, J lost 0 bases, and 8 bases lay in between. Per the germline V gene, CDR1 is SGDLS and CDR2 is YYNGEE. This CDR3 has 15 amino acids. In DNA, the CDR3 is TGTGCCAGCAGCGTAGGGGTGACTAGCACAGATACGCAGTATTTT. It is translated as CASSVGVTSTDTQYF.

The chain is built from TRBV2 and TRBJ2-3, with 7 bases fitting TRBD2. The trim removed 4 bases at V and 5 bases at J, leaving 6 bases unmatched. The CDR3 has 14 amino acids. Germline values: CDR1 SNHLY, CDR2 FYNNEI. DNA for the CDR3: TGTGCCAGCAGTGGGGCGGGAGCCAGAGATACGCAGTATTTT. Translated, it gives CASSGAGARDTQYF.

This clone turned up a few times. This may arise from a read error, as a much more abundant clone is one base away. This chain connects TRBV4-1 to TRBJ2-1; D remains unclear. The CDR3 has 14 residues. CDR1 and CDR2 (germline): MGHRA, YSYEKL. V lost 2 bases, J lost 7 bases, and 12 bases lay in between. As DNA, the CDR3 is TGCGCCAGCAGCCAATTGCCAGAACCGAATGAGCAGTTCTTC. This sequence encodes CASSQLPEPNEQFF.

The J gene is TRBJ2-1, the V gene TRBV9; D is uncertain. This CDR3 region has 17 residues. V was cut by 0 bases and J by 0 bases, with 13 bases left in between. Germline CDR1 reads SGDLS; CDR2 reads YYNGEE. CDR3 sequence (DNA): TGTGCCAGCAGCGTAGCTGGTGCAGAAAGCTCCTACAATGAGCAGTTCTTC. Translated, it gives CASSVAGAESSYNEQFF.

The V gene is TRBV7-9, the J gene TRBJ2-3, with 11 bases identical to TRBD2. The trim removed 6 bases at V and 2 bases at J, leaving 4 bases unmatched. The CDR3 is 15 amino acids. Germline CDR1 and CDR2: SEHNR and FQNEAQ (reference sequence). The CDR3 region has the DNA TGTGCCAGCAGTCGACTAGCGGGATTCACAGATACGCAGTATTTT. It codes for CASSRLAGFTDTQYF.

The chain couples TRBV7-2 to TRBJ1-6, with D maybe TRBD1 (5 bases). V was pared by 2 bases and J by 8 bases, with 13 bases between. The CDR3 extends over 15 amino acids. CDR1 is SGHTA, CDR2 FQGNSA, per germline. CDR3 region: CASSLFGTADSPLHF. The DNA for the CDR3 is TGTGCCAGCAGCTTATTTGGGACTGCGGATTCACCCCTCCACTTT.

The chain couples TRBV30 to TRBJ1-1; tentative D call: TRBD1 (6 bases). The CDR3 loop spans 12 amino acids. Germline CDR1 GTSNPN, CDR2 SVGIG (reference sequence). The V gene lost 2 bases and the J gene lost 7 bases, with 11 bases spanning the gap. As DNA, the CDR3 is TGTGCCTGGAGTAGGGGGGGCAATGAAGCTTTCTTT. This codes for CAWSRGGNEAFF.